These 28 T cell receptor beta chains originate from one sample sequenced in a study of PD-1 blockade in classical Hodgkin lymphoma. Described time point: newly diagnosed, previously untreated cHL patient sample. Magnetic negative selection served to purify CD4+ T cells out of PBMCs that had been thawed. Here immunoSEQ multiplex PCR was the method, and the copy in TCRdb shows in-frame clones only, minus some. The repertoire holds tens of thousands of clones, with around nine tenths as singletons. Sequenced input: CD4+ T cells from blood. The source of these receptors is a human donor with classical Hodgkin lymphoma.

This clone was recorded only once. This chain connects TRBV7-9 to TRBJ1-1; D uncertain. CDR1 and CDR2 from the germline V gene are SEHNR and FQNEAQ (reference sequence). V lost 7 bases, J lost 1 base, and 13 bases lay in between. There are 14 residues in the CDR3. The CDR3 nucleotides are TGTGCCAGCACCGAAGGAGACAAGAACACTGAAGCTTTCTTT. Protein: CASTEGDKNTEAFF.

The chain employs TRBV6-6 and TRBJ1-2; D gene unclear. Germline CDR1 MNHNY, CDR2 SVGAGI (reference sequence). The V and J ends lost 7 bases and 5 bases respectively, with 14 bases between them. The CDR3 covers 13 residues. The CDR3 sequence is CASKADLVYGYTF. CDR3 nucleotides: TGTGCCAGCAAGGCAGATTTAGTGTATGGCTACACCTTC.

This sequence joins TRBV29-1 and TRBJ1-1; D is unclear. Per the germline V gene, CDR1 is SQVTM and CDR2 is ANQGSEA. V shed 6 bases and J shed 8 bases, with 13 bases lying between them. The CDR3 runs to 11 residues. CDR3 residues: CSVRPDLEAFF. CDR3 nucleotides: TGCAGCGTCCGACCGGACCTAGAAGCTTTCTTT.

This chain connects TRBV28 to TRBJ2-7; tentative D call: TRBD1 (6 bases). V gave up 4 bases and J gave up 6 bases, with 10 bases separating them. Germline CDR1 and CDR2: MDHEN and SYDVKM. The CDR3 contains 12 residues. The CDR3 reads CASSYRDREQYF. The CDR3 nucleotides read TGTGCCAGCAGTTACAGGGATCGCGAGCAGTACTTC.

This clone occurred once. The chain carries TRBV18 and TRBJ1-1, with 8 bases aligning to TRBD1. This CDR3 is 16 amino acids long. V lost 3 bases to trimming and J lost 4 bases; unmatched junction nucleotides: 10. Per germline, CDR1 KGHSH and CDR2 LQKENI. The CDR3 DNA sequence: TGTGCCAGCTCACCCCTCAGGGGGCAAAAGGGCACTGAAGCTTTCTTT. It translates to CASSPLRGQKGTEAFF. The full variable domain, its missing parts supplied by reference TRBV18 and TRBJ1-1, is NAGVMQNPRHLVRRRGQEARLRCSPMKGHSHVYWYRQLPEEGLKFMVYLQKENIIDESGMPKERFSAEFPKEGPSILRIQQVVRGDSAAYFCASSPLRGQKGTEAFFGQGTRLTVV.

This clone has only one observation. The rearrangement uses TRBV5-5 and TRBJ1-5, with no clear D. V dropped 4 bases and J dropped 0 bases, with 5 bases sitting between them. In germline, CDR1 is SGHKS, CDR2 YYEKEE (reference sequence). The CDR3 spans 13 residues. The CDR3 DNA is TGTGCCAGCAGCCTCTATAGCAATCAGCCCCAGCATTTT. This sequence encodes CASSLYSNQPQHF.

V is TRBV6-1 and J is TRBJ1-2, with 8 positions matching TRBD1. The germline gives CDR1 MNHNS, CDR2 SASEGT. Trimming took 2 bases from V and 0 from J; bases not matched to a gene: 2. The CDR3 is 15 amino acids. This CDR3 reads CASSEWTGPNYGYTF. In DNA form, the CDR3 reads TGTGCCAGCAGTGAATGGACAGGGCCTAACTATGGCTACACCTTC.

The chain's CDR3 is CASSDGGGSTYEQYF. The CDR3 DNA reads TGTGCCAGCAGTGATGGTGGGGGCAGTACCTACGAGCAGTACTTC. The rearrangement joins TRBV6-1 to TRBJ2-7; tentatively, D is TRBD1 (6 bases). Trimming removed 3 bases at V and 2 bases at J, with 14 bases between. This CDR3 region has 15 residues. Germline CDR1 reads MNHNS; CDR2 reads SASEGT.

This chain uses TRBV4-1 with TRBJ2-6; D gene unclear. This CDR3 has 17 residues. Germline loops: CDR1 MGHRA, CDR2 YSYEKL. Trimming shortened V by 3 bases and J by 4 bases, and 16 bases separated the two germline ends. The chain's CDR3 is CASSHPLLKAGANVLTF. For the CDR3, the DNA is TGCGCCAGCAGCCATCCCCTACTCAAGGCCGGGGCCAACGTCCTGACTTTC.

This clone appeared once. The rearrangement links TRBV19 to TRBJ1-2; 7 bases agree with TRBD1. Germline V lookup: CDR1 LNHDA, CDR2 SQIVND (reference sequence). This CDR3 has 16 amino acids. The V gene end was trimmed by 9 bases and the J gene end by 3 bases; junction bases not matched to a gene: 16. The CDR3 region has the DNA TGTGCCAGCACCAAGGGGTCAGGGGGGTATGACTATGGCTACACCTTC. As protein: CASTKGSGGYDYGYTF.

This chain uses TRBV5-1 with TRBJ1-2, with D possibly being TRBD1 (6 bases). In germline, CDR1 is SGHRS, CDR2 YFSETQ. The CDR3 covers 15 residues. V shed 0 bases and J shed 1 base, with 10 bases lying between them. The CDR3 here is CASSLGTADNYGYTF. For the CDR3, the DNA is TGCGCCAGCAGCTTGGGGACAGCGGATAACTATGGCTACACCTTC.

This chain uses TRBV30 with TRBJ2-1; 8 bases line up with TRBD1. Trimming removed 0 bases from V and 11 bases from J; junction bases left unmatched: 3. Germline CDR1 is GTSNPN and CDR2 is SVGIG (reference sequence). This CDR3 has 12 amino acids. CDR3 protein: CAWSVQGAKQFF. DNA of the CDR3: TGTGCCTGGAGTGTGCAGGGGGCGAAGCAGTTCTTC.

The V gene is TRBV5-1, the J gene TRBJ1-5; D is ambiguous. Trimming took 2 bases from V and 5 from J, leaving 8 bases between them. The CDR3 loop spans 13 amino acids. The germline V gene has CDR1 SGHRS and CDR2 YFSETQ. CDR3 sequence (DNA): TGCGCCAGCAGCTTAGACTTTGATCAGCCCCAGCATTTT. Translated: CASSLDFDQPQHF.

V is TRBV5-5 and J is TRBJ1-5, with D unclear. V lost 5 bases and J lost 0, with 15 bases in between. The CDR3 is 16 amino acids. Germline CDR1 and CDR2: SGHKS and YYEKEE (reference sequence). The CDR3 DNA reads TGTGCCAGCAGTTCGAGGCAGCCTGATAGCAATCAGCCCCAGCATTTT. It specifies CASSSRQPDSNQPQHF.

This chain connects TRBV5-6 to TRBJ2-3, with a possible D match to TRBD1 (6 bases). The CDR3 has 14 amino acids. V shed 5 bases and J shed 2 bases, with 12 bases lying between them. Germline values: CDR1 SGHDT, CDR2 YYEEEE. The CDR3 nucleotides read TGTGCCAGCAGTGACAGGAGAACCACAGATACGCAGTATTTT. Translation: CASSDRRTTDTQYF.

The chain joins TRBV4-1 to TRBJ2-5; D is uncertain. The germline gives CDR1 MGHRA, CDR2 YSYEKL. The V and J ends lost 4 bases and 3 bases respectively, with 18 bases between them. This CDR3 spans 16 amino acids. The CDR3, as DNA: TGCGCCAGCAGCCCGAACAAACCGGACCTAAAAGAGACCCAGTACTTC. Translating it yields CASSPNKPDLKETQYF.

The chain carries TRBV7-3 and TRBJ2-6, with D possibly matching TRBD1 (7 bases). This CDR3 has 14 amino acids. Germline assignment: CDR1 SGHTA and CDR2 FQGTGA. V was pared by 2 bases and J by 8 bases, with 10 bases between. CDR3 protein: CASSLSGGPNVLTF. The CDR3 DNA is TGTGCCAGCAGCTTATCAGGGGGGCCCAACGTCCTGACTTTC.

This clone was detected only once. The V and J genes are TRBV7-9 and TRBJ2-3; the match to TRBD2 covers 9 bases. With V trimmed by 3 bases and J by 2 bases, 6 bases remained unmatched. CDR3 size: 16 residues. Germline V lookup: CDR1 SEHNR, CDR2 FQNEAQ (reference sequence). The DNA for the CDR3 is TGTGCCAGCAGCTTTAGCGGGGGCAGATTCACAGATACGCAGTATTTT. Amino acid sequence: CASSFSGGRFTDTQYF.

The chain carries TRBV5-4 and TRBJ1-1, with TRBD1 matching 8 bases. This CDR3 has 14 amino acids. Germline CDR1 reads SGHNT; CDR2 reads YYREEE (reference sequence). V was clipped by 4 bases and J by 8 bases; unmatched bases: 10. CDR3: CASSIPHGQGEAFF. Written as DNA, the CDR3 is TGTGCCAGCAGCATACCTCACGGACAGGGCGAAGCTTTCTTT.

The rearrangement uses TRBV6-1 and TRBJ1-2; weak D call: TRBD1 (5 bases). The germline gives CDR1 MNHNS, CDR2 SASEGT. The CDR3 runs to 16 residues. V was shortened by 4 bases and J by 0 bases, with 15 bases between the two germline ends. CDR3 sequence reads: CASSGRHRTTNYGYTF. The CDR3 nucleotides read TGTGCCAGCAGTGGGCGCCACAGGACGACTAACTATGGCTACACCTTC.

This clone has a handful of counts. This chain uses TRBV5-4 with TRBJ1-3, with D possibly matching TRBD1 (5 bases). The CDR3 contains 15 residues. V dropped 1 base and J dropped 3 bases, with 11 bases sitting between them. Looked up from germline, CDR1 is SGHNT and CDR2 is YYREEE (reference sequence). CDR3 residues: CASSLPQGGGNTIYF. The CDR3 coding sequence is TGTGCCAGCAGCTTGCCTCAGGGAGGTGGAAACACCATATATTTT.

V usage is TRBV5-4 and J usage is TRBJ1-1, with TRBD1 matching over 9 bases. Germline V lookup: CDR1 SGHNT, CDR2 YYREEE (reference sequence). The CDR3 consists of 16 residues. V was clipped by 4 bases and J by 5 bases; unmatched bases: 12. DNA of the CDR3: TGTGCCAGCAGCCCTAAAATGGACAGGGGCGGAACTGAAGCTTTCTTT. It translates to CASSPKMDRGGTEAFF.

This clone was seen more than once but under ten times. This chain links TRBV11-2 with TRBJ1-6; D is perhaps TRBD1 (6 bases). Germline CDR1 SGHAT, CDR2 FQNNGV. This CDR3 has 18 amino acids. V was trimmed by 4 bases and J by 7 bases, leaving 23 bases between them. The CDR3 protein is CASSSQFGQGGWNSPLHF. In DNA form, the CDR3 reads TGTGCCAGCAGCTCCCAATTTGGCCAAGGGGGGTGGAATTCACCCCTCCACTTT.

The V call is TRBV2, the J call TRBJ2-3, with 7 bases identical to TRBD1. V gave up 6 bases and J gave up 4 bases; unmatched junction bases: 4. In germline, CDR1 is SNHLY, CDR2 FYNNEI. This CDR3 spans 13 amino acids. The CDR3 bases are TGTGCCAGCAGCGGACAGGTAGCAGATACGCAGTATTTT. Translating gives CASSGQVADTQYF.

This clone appeared once. The gene calls are TRBV9 and TRBJ2-5; 10 bases fit TRBD2. The germline V gene encodes CDR1 SGDLS and CDR2 YYNGEE. This CDR3 is 16 amino acids long. V was pared by 4 bases and J by 2 bases, with 8 bases of the junction left unmatched. For the CDR3, the DNA is TGTGCCAGCAGCCCAATCCAACTAGCGGGGCAAGAGACCCAGTACTTC. Protein: CASSPIQLAGQETQYF.

V gene TRBV5-1 combines with J gene TRBJ2-2, with TRBD2 matching over 7 bases. This CDR3 spans 15 amino acids. The junction had 7 bases not matched to a gene; V was cut back by 5 bases and J by 3 bases. Looked up from germline, CDR1 is SGHRS and CDR2 is YFSETQ. Written as DNA, the CDR3 is TGCGCCAGCAGTCGGGCGGGAGAGGACACCGGGGAGCTGTTTTTT. Its translation is CASSRAGEDTGELFF.

The chain has TRBV28 and TRBJ2-7, with D perhaps TRBD1 or TRBD2 (6 bases each). The CDR3 length is 13 residues. CDR1 and CDR2 from the germline V gene are MDHEN and SYDVKM. V was cut by 5 bases and J by 9 bases, with 17 bases left in between. This chain's CDR3 is CASSLAGQPRQYF. The CDR3 nucleotides read TGTGCCAGCAGTCTGGCGGGACAACCGAGGCAGTACTTC. Full variable domain (outside the CDR3, taken from reference TRBV28 and TRBJ2-7): DVKVTQSSRYLVKRTGEKVFLECVQDMDHENMFWYRQDPGLGLRLIYFSYDVKMKEKGDIPEGYSVSREKKERFSLILESASTNQTSMYLCASSLAGQPRQYFGPGTRLTVT.

The chain links TRBV5-4 to TRBJ2-7; TRBD2 matches at 10 bases. Germline V lookup: CDR1 SGHNT, CDR2 YYREEE (reference sequence). The CDR3 consists of 19 residues. V was clipped by 4 bases and J by 3 bases; unmatched bases: 19. CDR3: CASSQDGNSASGGIYEQYF. The CDR3 bases are TGTGCCAGCAGCCAAGACGGAAACTCGGCTAGCGGGGGAATCTACGAGCAGTACTTC.